Sequencing of this T cell receptor (beta chain) was carried out in a study of blood T cell repertoires in COVID-19. Study-wide context: The United States, Italy and Spain were the sources of the acute and convalescent COVID-19 samples. Sample material is recorded as cDNA or gDNA derived from T cells, B-cell-depleted T cells, or PBMCs.

Germline lookup yields CDR1 LGHNA and CDR2 YNFKEQ. Trimming shortened V by 0 bases and J by 3 bases, and 12 bases separated the two germline ends. The CDR3 has 15 amino acids. Per the study methods: Reference gene primers were amplified, and this amplification served to estimate nucleated cell counts. Assay used: immunoSEQ multiplex PCR; TCRdb lists only in-frame clones, some missing. V, J and clone size derive from that table, while D and trimming were established from the DNA sequence. The table records under 200,000 clones, about 88% of them present only once. Seattle-derived patients entered the study during active infection and were followed longitudinally.

The chain employs TRBV4-2 and TRBJ2-7; perhaps TRBD1 as D (6 bases). Sequenced: peripheral blood. The clonotype originates from a woman between 50 and 59 years old with COVID-19, enrolled during active disease. The CDR3 region is CASSQDRGAYYEQYF. CDR3 coding DNA: TGTGCCAGCAGCCAAGACAGGGGCGCGTACTACGAGCAGTACTTC.